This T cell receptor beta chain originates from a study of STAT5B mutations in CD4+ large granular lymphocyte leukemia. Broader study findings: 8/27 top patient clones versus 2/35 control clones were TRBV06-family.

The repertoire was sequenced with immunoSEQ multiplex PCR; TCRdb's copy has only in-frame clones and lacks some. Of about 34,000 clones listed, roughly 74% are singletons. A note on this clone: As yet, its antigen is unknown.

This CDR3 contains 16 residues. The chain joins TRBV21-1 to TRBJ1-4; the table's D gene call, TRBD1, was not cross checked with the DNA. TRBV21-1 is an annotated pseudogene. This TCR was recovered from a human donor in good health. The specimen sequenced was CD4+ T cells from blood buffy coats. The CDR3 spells CASSKEGQGACEKLFF. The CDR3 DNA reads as TGTGCCAGCAGCAAAGAAGGACAGGGGGCCTGTGAAAAACTGTTTTTT.